This TCR beta chain was identified in a study of identical twins. Germline loops: CDR1 ENHRY, CDR2 SYGVKD. V lost 4 bases and J 6 bases, leaving 13 bases between the germline ends. There are 13 residues in the CDR3. TCRdb redid the calling of the 5' RACE reads with MiXCR, one entry per CDR3 protein. The table includes approximately 600,000 distinct CDR3 sequences, just over 7% detected once. This clonotype has more than one count but fewer than ten. Its antigen is not identified. Study results and caveats: Monozygotic twins shared more out-of-frame TCR alpha than recombination models predicted. The abundant beta clonotypes from cord blood had fewer insertions, and memory repertoires had none of this. The degree of excess twin sharing was weaker in beta out-of-frame sequences.

The same specimen was also included in a second study, on yellow fever vaccine responses in identical twins.

What was sequenced was PBMCs. The genes are TRBV10-3 and TRBJ2-7, with D perhaps TRBD2 (5 bases). The TCR comes from a woman under 30 in good health. The CDR3: CAISALDGVEQYF. In nucleotides, the CDR3 is TGTGCCATCAGTGCACTAGATGGAGTCGAGCAGTACTTC.